Reported below is one T cell receptor beta chain. Its antigen remains unknown. It was with 60 Vbeta and 13 Jbeta primers that the PCR ran. Assay: immunoSEQ multiplex PCR; the TCRdb copy retains only in-frame clones and omits some. The sample has around 120,000 clones, roughly 77% seen once. Losses at the gene ends were 0 bases for V and 7 bases for J; bases not matched to a gene: 10. CDR3 size: 16 residues. The germline gives CDR1 SGHNT, CDR2 YYREEE (reference sequence). The data originate from a study of cytomegalovirus exposure and HLA in healthy donors. General study points: An analysis that came later showed most CMV-associated TCR beta chains appearing HLA-restricted. According to the study, about 180 TCR beta chains were cytomegalovirus-associated. Being indistinguishable, some V segments were excluded, TRBV6-2 and TRBV6-3 among them.

This chain uses TRBV5-4 with TRBJ2-1; 7 nucleotides agree with TRBD2. The sequence came from a man aged 45-65 years in good health and CMV-seropositive. Sequencing was done on a sample of PBMCs. Here the CDR3 DNA reads TGTGCCAGCAGCTTGGGAGTGGGAGGGCCCTCGAATGAGCAGTTCTTC. This codes for CASSLGVGGPSNEQFF.